This T cell receptor beta chain emerged from a study of cytomegalovirus exposure and HLA in healthy donors. This clone has a count of ten or more. CDR1 and CDR2 (germline): MNHEY, SVGAGI. CDR3 size: 13 residues. V lost 2 bases and J 3 bases, leaving 4 bases between the germline ends. It was with 60 Vbeta and 13 Jbeta primers that the PCR ran. Assay used: immunoSEQ multiplex PCR; TCRdb lists only in-frame clones, some missing. The repertoire holds around 130,000 clones, 60% to 75% seen once, with just under 3% in the top ten. Sequences were obtained from PBMCs. The TCR was taken from a woman aged 40 to 50 in good health and CMV-seropositive. The gene calls are TRBV6-5 and TRBJ2-2; D remains ambiguous. This chain's CDR3 is CASSYQDTGELFF. The CDR3 region has the DNA TGTGCCAGCAGTTACCAGGACACCGGGGAGCTGTTTTTT.